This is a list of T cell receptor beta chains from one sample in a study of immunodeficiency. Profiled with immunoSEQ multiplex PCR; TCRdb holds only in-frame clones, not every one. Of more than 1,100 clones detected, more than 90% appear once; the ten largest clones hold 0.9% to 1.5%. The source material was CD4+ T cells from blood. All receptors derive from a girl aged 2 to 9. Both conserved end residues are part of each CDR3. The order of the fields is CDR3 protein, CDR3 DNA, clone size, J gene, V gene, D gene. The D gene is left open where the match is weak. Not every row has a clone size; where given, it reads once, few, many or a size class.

CASSTNRGRRSGYTF TGTGCCAGCAGTACTAACAGGGGGCGTCGGAGTGGCTACACCTTC NA TRBJ1-2 TRBV27 TRBD1
CASSLVLEGYTDTQYF TGCGCCAGCAGCTTGGTTCTAGAGGGATACACAGATACGCAGTATTTT NA TRBJ2-3 TRBV5-1 NA
CATVGGLGNTEAFF TGTGCCACCGTAGGGGGGCTCGGGAACACTGAAGCTTTCTTT NA TRBJ1-1 TRBV7-8 NA
CASSLIRDSPLHF TGTGCCAGCAGTTTAATAAGGGATTCACCCCTCCACTTT NA TRBJ1-6 TRBV12-3/TRBV12-4 NA
CASIMDGYNSPLHF TGTGCCAGCATTATGGACGGCTATAATTCACCCCTCCACTTT NA TRBJ1-6 TRBV6-6 NA
CASSFVLPEETQYF TGTGCCAGCAGCTTCGTGCTTCCGGAAGAGACCCAGTACTTC NA TRBJ2-5 TRBV7-2 NA
CASSRLYAQGYMNTEAFF TGCGCCAGCAGCCGCCTTTACGCACAGGGCTACATGAACACTGAAGCTTTCTTT few TRBJ1-1 TRBV4-1 NA
CASSLVFGNYEQYF TGTGCCAGCAGCTTAGTTTTTGGAAACTACGAGCAGTACTTC once TRBJ2-7 TRBV7-8 NA
CACIQGRTNYGYTF TGTGCCTGTATACAGGGAAGAACTAACTATGGCTACACCTTC NA TRBJ1-2 TRBV30 NA
CASSEEGAHVYNEQFF TGTGCCAGCAGTGAAGAGGGGGCTCATGTCTACAATGAGCAGTTCTTC NA TRBJ2-1 TRBV2 TRBD1
CASREGQGGEKLFF TGTGCCAGCAGGGAGGGACAGGGCGGGGAAAAACTGTTTTTT NA TRBJ1-4 TRBV2 TRBD1
CAISESDRYQPQHF TGTGCCATCAGTGAGTCCGACAGATATCAGCCCCAGCATTTT once TRBJ1-5 TRBV10-3 NA
CASRVGLAGATDTQYF TGTGCCAGCAGGGTTGGACTAGCGGGAGCGACAGATACGCAGTATTTT NA TRBJ2-3 TRBV2 TRBD2
CASSLDFTDGYTF TGTGCCAGCAGCTTAGATTTCACAGATGGCTACACCTTC NA TRBJ1-2 TRBV11-2 NA
CASSSSGTDNSPLHF TGTGCCAGCAGTTCATCCGGGACAGATAATTCACCCCTCCACTTT NA TRBJ1-6 TRBV6-5 TRBD1
CASRRGQGEAFF TGTGCCAGCAGACGCGGACAGGGTGAAGCTTTCTTT NA TRBJ1-1 TRBV7-9 TRBD1
CASSPVDSRVSYTF TGTGCCAGCAGTCCCGTGGACAGCCGAGTGAGCTACACCTTC NA TRBJ1-2 TRBV5-6 NA
CASSTIGTEAFF TGTGCCAGCAGTACTATAGGGACTGAAGCTTTCTTT NA TRBJ1-1 TRBV25-1 NA
CSVQDLYSGNTIYF TGCAGCGTTCAAGACCTATACTCTGGAAACACCATATATTTT NA TRBJ1-3 TRBV29-1 NA
CASSQARLGHMDGYTF TGCGCCAGCAGCCAAGCTCGATTGGGACATATGGATGGCTACACCTTC NA TRBJ1-2 TRBV4-1 NA
CASSSSWDTEAFF TGTGCCAGCAGCTCCAGCTGGGACACTGAAGCTTTCTTT NA TRBJ1-1 TRBV7-9 NA
CASSPLLRQREEAF TGTGCCAGTAGCCCTTTACTCAGACAGAGGGAGGAAGCTTTT once TRBJ2-3 TRBV19 NA
CSVEGLAGEETQYF TGCAGCGTTGAGGGACTAGCGGGAGAAGAGACCCAGTACTTC NA TRBJ2-5 TRBV29-1 TRBD2
CASSQDFYWFVDIHSGNTIYF TGTGCCAGCAGCCAAGATTTTTATTGGTTTGTCGACATACACTCTGGAAACACCATATATTTT NA TRBJ1-3 TRBV3-1/TRBV3-2 NA
CASSLARDTHYEQYF TGTGCCAGCAGCTTAGCCAGGGATACTCACTACGAGCAGTACTTC NA TRBJ2-7 TRBV7-9 NA
CASNREVTDTQYF TGTGCCAGCAATAGAGAGGTTACAGATACGCAGTATTTT NA TRBJ2-3 TRBV2 NA
CASNPTGTGRKGRTDTQYF TGTGCCAGCAACCCTACCGGGACAGGGAGGAAAGGCCGCACAGATACGCAGTATTTT NA TRBJ2-3 TRBV28 TRBD1
CASSPHMRASYNEQFF TGTGCCAGCAGCCCCCATATGAGGGCCTCCTACAATGAGCAGTTCTTC NA TRBJ2-1 TRBV7-9 NA
CAISEGRGGYTF TGTGCCATCAGTGAAGGCAGGGGCGGCTACACCTTC NA TRBJ1-2 TRBV10-3 NA
CASSFGYEQYF TGTGCCAGCAGTTTTGGGTACGAGCAGTACTTC NA TRBJ2-7 TRBV28 NA
CASSELAGASYNEQFF TGCGCCAGCAGTGAGCTAGCGGGAGCCTCCTACAATGAGCAGTTCTTC NA TRBJ2-1 TRBV10-2 TRBD2
CASSFAVDYGYTF TGCGCCAGCAGCTTCGCTGTGGACTATGGCTACACCTTC NA TRBJ1-2 TRBV5-1 NA
CSATGNYGYTF TGCAGTGCTACAGGGAACTATGGCTACACCTTC NA TRBJ1-2 TRBV20-1 NA
CASSFGQDEKLFF TGTGCCAGCAGCTTTGGACAGGATGAAAAACTGTTTTTT NA TRBJ1-4 TRBV5-6 TRBD1
CATSDLQSSGANVLTF TGTGCCACCAGTGATTTGCAAAGCTCTGGGGCCAACGTCCTGACTTTC once TRBJ2-6 TRBV24-1 NA
CASSPTGAPATEAFF TGTGCCAGCAGCCCCACGGGGGCGCCCGCCACTGAAGCTTTCTTT NA TRBJ1-1 TRBV3-1/TRBV3-2 NA
CASSIGFSGQLAKNIQYF TGTGCCAGTAGTATAGGGTTCTCGGGACAGCTAGCCAAAAACATTCAGTACTTC once TRBJ2-4 TRBV19 TRBD1
CASSQGAVNGYTF TGTGCCAGCAGCCAGGGGGCGGTTAATGGCTACACCTTC NA TRBJ1-2 TRBV6-5 TRBD1
CASSLGLAGAETQYF TGCGCCAGCAGCTTAGGACTAGCGGGAGCGGAGACCCAGTACTTC NA TRBJ2-5 TRBV5-1 TRBD2
CASSQSLNTGELFF TGTGCCAGCAGCCAAAGCCTGAACACCGGGGAGCTGTTTTTT NA TRBJ2-2 TRBV3-1/TRBV3-2 NA
CASSWFQGADGYTF TGTGCCAGCAGTTGGTTTCAGGGCGCGGATGGCTACACCTTC NA TRBJ1-2 TRBV6-5 NA
CASSLGQSYGYTF TGTGCCAGCAGTTTGGGACAGTCCTATGGCTACACCTTC NA TRBJ1-2 TRBV6-5 TRBD1
CASSDSFYEQYF TGTGCCAGCAGTGACAGCTTCTACGAGCAGTACTTC NA TRBJ2-7 TRBV2 NA
CASSEGLMLSYNEQFF TGTGCCAGCAGCGAGGGACTTATGCTCTCCTACAATGAGCAGTTCTTC once TRBJ2-1 TRBV3-1/TRBV3-2 NA
CASSETWVSYTF TGTGCCAGCAGTGAAACCTGGGTGAGCTACACCTTC NA TRBJ1-2 TRBV6-1 NA
CASRILGVGTDTQYF TGTGCCAGCAGAATTCTAGGGGTGGGCACAGATACGCAGTATTTT once TRBJ2-3 TRBV5-6 NA
CASRGDREIAGANVLTF TGTGCCAGCAGGGGGGACAGGGAAATCGCTGGGGCCAACGTCCTGACTTTC NA TRBJ2-6 TRBV5-5 TRBD1
CASRDYLTGELFF TGTGCCAGCAGGGACTATCTCACCGGGGAGCTGTTTTTT NA TRBJ2-2 TRBV6-5 NA
CASRGWRANYNEQFF TGTGCCAGCAGGGGTTGGCGAGCGAACTACAATGAGCAGTTCTTC NA TRBJ2-1 TRBV27 NA
CASSQDEGLAPYNEQFF TGCGCCAGCAGCCAAGACGAGGGTTTAGCCCCCTACAATGAGCAGTTCTTC NA TRBJ2-1 TRBV4-3 NA
CASSLAGVLTGGTQYF TGTGCCAGCAGCTTAGCTGGGGTACTGACAGGGGGTACGCAGTATTTT NA TRBJ2-3 TRBV7-2 TRBD1
CATSRDQAPTDTQYF TGTGCCACCAGCAGAGATCAAGCGCCGACAGATACGCAGTATTTT NA TRBJ2-3 TRBV15 NA